The rows below give T cell receptor beta chains drawn from one sample of a study of identical twins. TCRdb recomputed calls from the 5' RACE reads with MiXCR, one row per CDR3 protein. The table lists about 660,000 distinct CDR3 sequences, over 8.5% of them singletons. This same sample was also taken into another study, of yellow fever vaccine responses in identical twins.

Sequenced input: PBMCs. The receptors derive from a woman younger than 30 in good health. Each CDR3 is given with its conserved first and last residue.

cdr3_aa	v_call	j_call
CASSSTFYTDTQYF	TRBV7-6	TRBJ2-3
CASSSGTGGYSNQPQHF	TRBV7-6	TRBJ1-5
CASSYSNSEKLFF	TRBV6-5	TRBJ1-4
CASSPLAGVEQYF	TRBV7-6	TRBJ2-7
CASKASTDTQYF	TRBV6-6	TRBJ2-3
CSVVVRGSQRTEAFF	TRBV29-1	TRBJ1-1
CASSLLAGGSAEQFF	TRBV10-2	TRBJ2-1
CASSQITSAGGTDTQYF	TRBV4-2	TRBJ2-3
CASSEQGLAAIRNEQFF	TRBV2	TRBJ2-1
CASSIQTGLAVRDTQYF	TRBV5-6	TRBJ2-3
CASGDPSIAKNIQYF	TRBV5-1	TRBJ2-4
CATSGLAGNNEQFF	TRBV7-9	TRBJ2-1
CSVGDLDRYGYTF	TRBV29-1	TRBJ1-2
CASCPFSGTQYF	TRBV12-3/TRBV12-4	TRBJ2-3
CASSYLGNTEAFF	TRBV6-5	TRBJ1-1
CASRDQVLLSYEQYF	TRBV2	TRBJ2-7
CSANPGQGFYNEQFF	TRBV20-1	TRBJ2-1
CASSPGTGPTYEQYF	TRBV12-3/TRBV12-4	TRBJ2-7
CASSQDPFSGKTQYF	TRBV4-2	TRBJ2-5
CASSSQTSGFQETQYF	TRBV27	TRBJ2-5
CSARPLPGLATYEQYF	TRBV20-1	TRBJ2-7
CASSLRGVEQYF	TRBV5-6	TRBJ2-7
CASLVGTGGTGELFF	TRBV28	TRBJ2-2
CASSTGLARTWDQETQYF	TRBV11-2	TRBJ2-5
CASSQDWAGGDIQYF	TRBV3-1	TRBJ2-4
CASQDGLNEQFF	TRBV5-5	TRBJ2-1
CASSQDGLAGQETQYF	TRBV3-1	TRBJ2-5
CASSLSPGKETFF	TRBV7-2	TRBJ1-1
CASSIGPLNTGELFF	TRBV19	TRBJ2-2
CASTGVGEQFF	TRBV25-1	TRBJ2-1
CASSLQGLGNTIYF	TRBV11-2	TRBJ1-3
CASSPPRQIRPTGELFF	TRBV12-3/TRBV12-4	TRBJ2-2
CATSRAAFQGYTF	TRBV15	TRBJ1-2
CASSPPQGDEQFF	TRBV9	TRBJ2-1
CASSLGLAFNANTGELFF	TRBV5-1	TRBJ2-2
CASSLVISGENTGELFF	TRBV5-6	TRBJ2-2
CSVEFLGNYGYTF	TRBV29-1	TRBJ1-2
CASRWSGGPPTDTQYF	TRBV12-3/TRBV12-4	TRBJ2-3
CASSQGTTLTYEQYF	TRBV3-1	TRBJ2-7
CASIPQRGPYEQYF	TRBV6-1	TRBJ2-7
CASSLAGGFVETQYF	TRBV11-2	TRBJ2-5
CATSRDGVSNQPQHF	TRBV15	TRBJ1-5
CASSARQGTYEQYF	TRBV5-1	TRBJ2-7
CASSLRGAPQSGANVLTF	TRBV3-1	TRBJ2-6
CASSLAGTTHNEQFF	TRBV7-9	TRBJ2-1
CASSEIGSGQGDEQYF	TRBV6-1	TRBJ2-7
CSAQRGGQETQYF	TRBV20-1	TRBJ2-5
CSARAVGGLNTQYF	TRBV29-1	TRBJ2-3
CASSHPRVAGESRETQYF	TRBV11-1	TRBJ2-5
CATKGQGEGNEQFF	TRBV24-1	TRBJ2-1
CAREGGSYEQYF	TRBV9	TRBJ2-7
CSVPEQRSSYNEQFF	TRBV29-1	TRBJ2-1
CASSLRTNMGHNTGELFF	TRBV18	TRBJ2-2
CASRLQWAEYNEQFF	TRBV6-5	TRBJ2-1
CASNLGPGVAFF	TRBV2	TRBJ1-1
CASSSTPGQDYGYTF	TRBV5-1	TRBJ1-2
CASSQDLVVNEQFF	TRBV3-1	TRBJ2-1
CASSQGYSYEQYF	TRBV2	TRBJ2-7
CASSAGLAGRIDTQYF	TRBV5-1	TRBJ2-3
CSAFPYEQYF	TRBV20-1	TRBJ2-7